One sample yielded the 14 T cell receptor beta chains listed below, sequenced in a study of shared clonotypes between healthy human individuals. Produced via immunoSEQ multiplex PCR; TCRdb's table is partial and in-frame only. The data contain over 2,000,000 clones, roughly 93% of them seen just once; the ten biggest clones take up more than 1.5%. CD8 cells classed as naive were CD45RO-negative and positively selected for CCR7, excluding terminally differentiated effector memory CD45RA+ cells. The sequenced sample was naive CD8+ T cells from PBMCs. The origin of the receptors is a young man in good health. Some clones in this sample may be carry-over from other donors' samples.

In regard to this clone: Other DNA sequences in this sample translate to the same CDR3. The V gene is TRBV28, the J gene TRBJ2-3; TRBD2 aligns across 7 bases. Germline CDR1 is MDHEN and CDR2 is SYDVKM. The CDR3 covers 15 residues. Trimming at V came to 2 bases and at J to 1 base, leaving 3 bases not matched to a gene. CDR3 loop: CASSLAGEGTDTQYF. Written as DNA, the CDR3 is TGTGCCAGCAGTTTAGCGGGGGAGGGCACAGATACGCAGTATTTT.

CDR3 loop: CASSGLYGYTF. CDR3 nucleotide sequence: TGTGCCAGCAGCGGACTATATGGCTACACCTTC. The chain employs TRBV11-2 and TRBJ1-2; D gene ambiguous. This CDR3 is 11 amino acids long. The V gene lost 5 bases and the J gene lost 5 bases, with 6 bases spanning the gap. The germline CDR1 and CDR2 sequences are SGHAT and FQNNGV.

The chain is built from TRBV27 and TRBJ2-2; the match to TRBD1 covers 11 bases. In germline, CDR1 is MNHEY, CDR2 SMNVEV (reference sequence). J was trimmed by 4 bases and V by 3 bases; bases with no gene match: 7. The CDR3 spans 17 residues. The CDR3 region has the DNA TGTGCCAGCAGTTTTTTGGGGACAGGGGGAAGCACCGGGGAGCTGTTTTTT. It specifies CASSFLGTGGSTGELFF.

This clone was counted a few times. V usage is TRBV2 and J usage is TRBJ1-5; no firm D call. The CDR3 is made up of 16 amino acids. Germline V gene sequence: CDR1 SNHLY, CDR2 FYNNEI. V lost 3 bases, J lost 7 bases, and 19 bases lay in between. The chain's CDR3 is CASSDPLTQDEQPQHF. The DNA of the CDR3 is TGTGCCAGCAGTGACCCTTTGACCCAAGACGAACAGCCCCAGCATTTT.

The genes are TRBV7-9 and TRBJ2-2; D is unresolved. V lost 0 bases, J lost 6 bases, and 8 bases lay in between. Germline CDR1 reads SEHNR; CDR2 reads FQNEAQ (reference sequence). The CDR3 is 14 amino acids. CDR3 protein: CASSLALNPGELFF. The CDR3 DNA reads TGTGCCAGCAGCTTAGCGCTAAACCCCGGGGAGCTGTTTTTT.

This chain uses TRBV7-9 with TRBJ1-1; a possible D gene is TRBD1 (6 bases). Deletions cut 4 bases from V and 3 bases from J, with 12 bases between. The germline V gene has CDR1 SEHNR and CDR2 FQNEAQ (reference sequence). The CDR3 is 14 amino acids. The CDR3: CASSSYRDDTEAFF. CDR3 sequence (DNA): TGTGCCAGCAGCTCATACAGGGATGACACTGAAGCTTTCTTT.

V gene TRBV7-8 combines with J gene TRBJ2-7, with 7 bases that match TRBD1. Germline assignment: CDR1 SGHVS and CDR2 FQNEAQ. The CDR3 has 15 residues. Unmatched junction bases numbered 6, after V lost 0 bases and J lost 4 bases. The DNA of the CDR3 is TGTGCCAGCAGCTTAGCCGGGACAGCCTTTTACGAGCAGTACTTC. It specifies CASSLAGTAFYEQYF.

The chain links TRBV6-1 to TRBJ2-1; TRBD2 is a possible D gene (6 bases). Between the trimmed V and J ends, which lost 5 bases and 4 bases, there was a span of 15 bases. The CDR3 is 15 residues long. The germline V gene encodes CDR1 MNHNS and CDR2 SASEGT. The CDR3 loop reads CASSLGRTGYNEQFF. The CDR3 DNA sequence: TGTGCCAGCAGTCTAGGGAGGACGGGTTACAATGAGCAGTTCTTC.

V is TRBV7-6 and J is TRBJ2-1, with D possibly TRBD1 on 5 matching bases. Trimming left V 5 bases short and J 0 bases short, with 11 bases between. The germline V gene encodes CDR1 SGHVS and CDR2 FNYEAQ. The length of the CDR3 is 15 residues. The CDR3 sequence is CASSSRESSYNEQFF. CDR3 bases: TGTGCCAGCAGCAGCAGGGAAAGCTCCTACAATGAGCAGTTCTTC.

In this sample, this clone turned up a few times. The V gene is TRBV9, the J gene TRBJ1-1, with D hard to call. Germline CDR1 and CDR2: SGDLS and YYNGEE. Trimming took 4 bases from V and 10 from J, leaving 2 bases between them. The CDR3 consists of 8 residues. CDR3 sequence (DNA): TGTGCCAGCAGCTCAGCTTTCTTT. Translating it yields CASSSAFF.

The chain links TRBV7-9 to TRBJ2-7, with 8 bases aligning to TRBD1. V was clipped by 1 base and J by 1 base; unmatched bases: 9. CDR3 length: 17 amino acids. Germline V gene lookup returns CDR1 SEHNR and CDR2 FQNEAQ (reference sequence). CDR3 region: CASSLVSGQGSSYEQYF. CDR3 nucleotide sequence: TGTGCCAGCAGCTTAGTTAGTGGACAGGGATCGTCCTACGAGCAGTACTTC.

The CDR3 nucleotides are TGCGCCAGCAGCCGAGGCGTACAGGGGGTGTCCTACGAGCAGTACTTC. Its protein product is CASSRGVQGVSYEQYF. The chain is built from TRBV5-1 and TRBJ2-7; 8 positions match TRBD1. Germline V CDR1 and CDR2: SGHRS, YFSETQ. Trimming cost V 4 bases and J 1 base; bases outside gene matches: 10. The CDR3 loop spans 16 amino acids.

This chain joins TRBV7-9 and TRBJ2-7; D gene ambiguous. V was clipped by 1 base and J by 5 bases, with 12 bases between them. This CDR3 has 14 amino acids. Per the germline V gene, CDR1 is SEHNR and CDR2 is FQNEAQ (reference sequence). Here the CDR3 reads CASSLVSSQNEQYF. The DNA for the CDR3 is TGTGCCAGCAGCTTAGTTAGTTCCCAGAACGAGCAGTACTTC.

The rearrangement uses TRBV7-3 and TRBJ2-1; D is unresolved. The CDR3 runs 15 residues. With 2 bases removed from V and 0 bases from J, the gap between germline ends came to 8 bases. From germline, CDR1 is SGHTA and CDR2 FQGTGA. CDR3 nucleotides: TGTGCCAGCAGCTTATCGCCGAGCTCCTACAATGAGCAGTTCTTC. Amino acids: CASSLSPSSYNEQFF.